This TCR beta chain stems from a study of metastatic and nonmetastatic thyroid tumors (dated by TCRdb to the early 2020s). With respect to the entire study: Repertoires were compared across peripheral blood and tumor or nodule tissue samples from malignant and benign thyroid patients.

Receptors were amplified or captured by PCR. Sequencing was performed on an Illumina HiSeq 4000. High-throughput sequencing was used to profile the TCR beta-chain CDR3 region of each patient. The original methods were these. The researchers built a classifier to tell apart papillary thyroid cancer patients with distant metastasis, based on CDR3 differences among clinicopathological groups. The Shannon index was used to assess repertoire diversity, and the Morisita-Horn index was used to assess tumor-blood repertoire similarity. TCRdb took the public reads, trimmed them with fastp at Q25, ran MiXCR for clone calling and kept in-frame beta chains. What appears here as the V and J calls and clone size reflects TCRdb's work, not the paper's. The sample profile shows 25,000 or so clones; around 14% of them were found once. In total, the top ten clones hold 15% to 18% of the sample. Here is what the overall study found, with its caveats: In both blood and tumor samples, malignant tumors were reported to have significantly higher TCR beta diversity than benign nodules.

This clone was counted ten times or more. Its antigen target is currently unknown. No qualities accompany the bases; no much larger clone lies one base away. No patient had received any treatment before thyroid surgery. Using T-cell receptor beta sequencing, the study looked back at clinical samples from patients collected from about 2011 to 2019. After removal of 7 bases from V and 4 bases from J, the junction retains 8 bases not matched to a gene. As encoded in the germline V gene, CDR1 is MNHEY while CDR2 is SVGEGT. Its CDR3 holds 14 amino acids, cysteine through phenylalanine. CDR3 DNA is the only sequence kept; it has 42 bases, read in frame from the first base.

Sequenced material: blood. The source of this sequence is a male donor with papillary thyroid cancer or a benign thyroid nodule (not recorded which). Some clones in this sample may be carry-over from other donors' samples. The chain is made from TRBV6-2 or TRBV6-3 and TRBJ2-7; TRBD2 fits 9 bases in the junction. The CDR3 has the sequence CASTHSGSPYEQYF. The bases read TGTGCCAGCACCCATAGCGGGAGTCCTTACGAGCAGTACTTC.